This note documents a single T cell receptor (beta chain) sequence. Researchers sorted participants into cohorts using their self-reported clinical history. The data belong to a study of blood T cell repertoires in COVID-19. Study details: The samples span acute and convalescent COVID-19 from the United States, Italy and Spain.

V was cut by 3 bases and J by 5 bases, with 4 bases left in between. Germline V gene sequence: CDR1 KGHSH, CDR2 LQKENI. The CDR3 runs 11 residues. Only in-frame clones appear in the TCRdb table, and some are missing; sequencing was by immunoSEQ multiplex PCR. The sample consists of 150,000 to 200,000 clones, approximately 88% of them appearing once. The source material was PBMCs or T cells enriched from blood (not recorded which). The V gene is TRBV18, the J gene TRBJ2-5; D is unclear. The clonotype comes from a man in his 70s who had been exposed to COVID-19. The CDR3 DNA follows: TGTGCCAGCTCACCCGGGGAGACCCAGTACTTC. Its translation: CASSPGETQYF.